This T cell receptor beta chain emerged from a study of cytomegalovirus exposure and HLA in healthy donors. Germline trimming cut 2 bases from V and 4 bases from J; bases unmatched to any gene: 5. CDR1 WNHNN and CDR2 SYGVQD come from the germline V gene (reference sequence). There are 16 residues in the CDR3. Primers: 60 Vbeta forward and 13 Jbeta reverse. Here immunoSEQ multiplex PCR was the method, and the copy in TCRdb shows in-frame clones only, minus some. The sample records fewer than 90,000 clones, around three quarters being singletons. The sample comprised PBMCs. The clonotype comes from a woman in her 50s in good health and CMV-seropositive. This sequence joins TRBV10-1 and TRBJ2-3, with TRBD2 matching over 11 bases. CDR3 protein: CASSEALAGAADTQYF. CDR3 nucleotides: TGCGCCAGCAGTGAGGCACTAGCGGGAGCAGCAGATACGCAGTATTTT.